This TCR beta chain was identified during a study of blood T cell repertoires in COVID-19. Clones were read by immunoSEQ multiplex PCR, and TCRdb kept only the in-frame ones, dropping some. The sample carries approximately 200,000 clones, less than 90% recorded once. The CDR3 spans 15 residues. Between the trimmed V and J ends, which lost 1 base and 0 bases, there was a span of 11 bases. Germline V gives CDR1 SGHRS, CDR2 YFSETQ. Sample: peripheral blood. This sequence originates from a woman in her sixties who had recovered from COVID-19. V is TRBV5-1 and J is TRBJ2-7; weak D call: TRBD1 (6 bases). As DNA, the CDR3 is TGCGCCAGCAGCTTGTGGGGGACACCCTCCTACGAGCAGTACTTC. Translation gives CASSLWGTPSYEQYF. Combining the CDR3 with reference TRBV5-1 and TRBJ2-7 gives the whole variable domain KAGVTQTPRYLIKTRGQQVTLSCSPISGHRSVSWYQQTPGQGLQFLFEYFSETQRNKGNFPGRFSGRQFSNSRSEMNVSTLELGDSALYLCASSLWGTPSYEQYFGPGTRLTVT.